The clone carrying this TCR beta chain was observed many times. Its antigen is unidentified. This entry is derived from a study of T cells in Graves' hyperthyroidism and ophthalmopathy. Study-wide results and limits: Ophthalmopathy could be told apart from stable hyperthyroidism with a 13 V-J model.

The CDR3 is 14 residues long. Germline lookup yields CDR1 MDHEN and CDR2 SYDVKM. Trimming stripped 5 bases from V and 6 bases from J, with 17 bases between. There were TCR beta CDR3 regions amplified from RNA transcripts. The TCR CDR3 first-round RT-PCR relied on the HTBI primer set. TCRdb re-analysed the multiplex PCR reads in MiXCR, keeping a single row per CDR3 protein. The sample carries around 690,000 distinct CDR3 sequences, 17% recorded once. The hyperthyroidism patients had all been newly diagnosed, and their disease duration was under 2 months. Their ages ranged from 18 to 65 years. Source material for PBMCs was less than 12 ml fresh peripheral blood.

Input material: blood. The chain recombines TRBV28 with TRBJ2-7; TRBD1 or TRBD2 may be the D gene (6 bases each). The clonotype comes from a man aged 50 to 59 with Graves' hyperthyroidism. CDR3 sequence: CASSQGGRGGEQYF. CDR3 nucleotide sequence: TGTGCCAGCAGTCAGGGAGGCAGGGGTGGCGAGCAGTACTTC.